This T cell receptor (beta chain) is drawn from a study of blood T cell repertoires in COVID-19. Study context: Samples came from the United States, Italy and Spain, spanning acute and convalescent COVID-19. Sources were T cells, B-cell-depleted T cells, or PBMCs; the material itself was cDNA or gDNA.

This clone was seen only once. Authors' processing steps: Nucleated cell number was recorded as an estimate derived from reference gene primer amplification. Generated by immunoSEQ multiplex PCR, the TCRdb table keeps only in-frame clones and is missing some. The DNA was the basis for D and trimming; V, J and clone size are from that table. The sample records 100,000 to 150,000 clones, 85% being singletons. V trimming: 0 bases; J trimming: 5 bases; junction bases outside the gene matches: 5. Germline CDR1 SGHRS, CDR2 YFSETQ. The CDR3 is 16 amino acids. This chain uses TRBV5-1 with TRBJ1-4, with 9 nucleotides matching TRBD1. The source is an elderly man with active or convalescent COVID-19. The sequenced sample was peripheral blood. CDR3 sequence (DNA): TGCGCCAGCAGCTTGGTCGATGGGACAGGGAATGAAAAACTGTTTTTT. Protein: CASSLVDGTGNEKLFF.